This is a list of T cell receptor beta chains from one sample in a study of early T cells in non-severe SARS-CoV-2 infection. Using its own MiXCR run on the 5' RACE reads, TCRdb lists one record per CDR3 protein. The repertoire has roughly 100,000 distinct CDR3 sequences, roughly an eighth of them found once; the top ten carry about 2.3%. The specimen was whole blood. These receptors all stem from an adult who was a healthcare worker with PCR-confirmed SARS-CoV-2 infection or an uninfected control (not recorded which). Each CDR3 is given with its conserved first and last residue. The D gene is left open where the match is weak. The listing skips clone size in some rows; elsewhere it reads once, few, many or a size class.

d_call clone_size j_call v_call cdr3_nt cdr3_aa
TRBD2 few TRBJ2-1 TRBV7-8 TGTGCCAGCAGCTTCCGGACTAGCGGCGCCGCGGAGAGAAATGAGCAGTTCTTC CASSFRTSGAAERNEQFF
TRBD1 few TRBJ1-1 TRBV6-2/TRBV6-3 TGTGCCAGCAGTTCCCAGGGGGTTTTCATGAACACTGAAGCTTTCTTT CASSSQGVFMNTEAFF
. many TRBJ1-6 TRBV28 TGTGCCAGCAGGGGGACGACGAATTCACCCCTCCACTTT CASRGTTNSPLHF
. few TRBJ2-1 TRBV28 TGTGCCAGCAGGAGTCATCGGACGTCGGAGCAGTTCTTC CASRSHRTSEQFF
. many TRBJ1-1 TRBV7-9 TGTGCCAGCAGCTTCGCCAGGATTAGTTGGGGCACTGAAGCTTTCTTT CASSFARISWGTEAFF
TRBD2 once TRBJ2-1 TRBV11-3 TGTGCCAGCAGCTTACTCAGCGGGGGGGCCCTTGGGAATGAGCAGTTCTTC CASSLLSGGALGNEQFF
. few TRBJ2-7 TRBV18 TGTGCCAGCTCGGGAGACAGGACTACGCAGTACTTC CASSGDRTTQYF
. . TRBJ2-7 TRBV12-3/TRBV12-4 TGTGCCAGCAGTTTAGCGCGGAGGGGACCCGAGCAGTACTTC CASSLARRGPEQYF
. . TRBJ1-4 TRBV4-1 TGCGCCAGCAGCCGGACCCTTAATGAAAAACTGTTTTTT CASSRTLNEKLFF
. many TRBJ2-2 TRBV12-3/TRBV12-4 TGTGCCAGCTGTCGAAGTGGCCTCGCCGGGGAGCTGTTTTTT CASCRSGLAGELFF
TRBD1 many TRBJ1-1 TRBV7-8 TGTGCCAGCAGCCCCGGGGACAGGGCTACTGAAGCTTTCTTT CASSPGDRATEAFF
. . TRBJ2-7 TRBV3-1 TGTGCCAGCAGTAATCGCCTGACCGGGGCACACGAGCAGTACTTC CASSNRLTGAHEQYF
. few TRBJ2-7 TRBV7-6 TGTGCCAGCAGCACCCTCGGACACCCCTACGAGCAGTACTTC CASSTLGHPYEQYF
. many TRBJ1-6 TRBV7-2 TGTGCCAGCAGCTTGTTTCCGCCTTCCTCCCTAAGGAATTCACCCCTCCACTTT CASSLFPPSSLRNSPLHF
TRBD1 . TRBJ2-7 TRBV5-5 TGTGCCAGCAGCTTGGGCCCAGGGGGCGTGGAGCAGTACTTC CASSLGPGGVEQYF
. . TRBJ2-3 TRBV28 TGTGCCAGCAGTTTATTCATGATCGGGACAGATACGCAGTATTTT CASSLFMIGTDTQYF
. medium-sized TRBJ1-5 TRBV7-6 TGTGCCAGCAGCTTAGCGGAAGGGGGTAAGCAGCCCCAGCATTTT CASSLAEGGKQPQHF
TRBD1 few TRBJ1-2 TRBV9 TGTGCCAGCAGCGTAGGGGACAGCTATGGCTACACCTTC CASSVGDSYGYTF
. many TRBJ2-5 TRBV7-7 TGTGCCAGCAGTCCGGAGGCTGGGACCCAGTACTTC CASSPEAGTQYF
TRBD1 few TRBJ1-4 TRBV4-1 TGCGCCAGCAGCCAAGCGGCAGCACAGGGGGGAGCTGAAAAACTGTTTTTT CASSQAAAQGGAEKLFF
. many TRBJ2-1 TRBV7-2 TGTGCCAGCAGCTTAGGTCAGGGCCCCTACAATGAGCAGTTCTTC CASSLGQGPYNEQFF
. few TRBJ1-3 TRBV4-1 TGCGCCAGCAGCCAAGGTCCCAGCTCTGGAAACACCATATATTTT CASSQGPSSGNTIYF
TRBD1 many TRBJ2-2 TRBV19 TGTGCCACCTTAAGGGGGACAGGGGCGAACACCGGGGAGCTGTTTTTT CATLRGTGANTGELFF
. many TRBJ1-2 TRBV6-2/TRBV6-3 TGTGCCAGCAGTTTCGTCAGCAAGAACTATGGCTACACCTTC CASSFVSKNYGYTF
. . TRBJ1-2 TRBV29-1 TGCAGCGTCTCGAGCGGCTACACCTTC CSVSSGYTF
TRBD2 . TRBJ2-2 TRBV4-2 TGTGCCAGCAGCCCCGGGACTAGTGATAGCACCGGGGAGCTGTTTTTT CASSPGTSDSTGELFF
. . TRBJ2-7 TRBV28 TGTGCCAGCAGGGTGGACCGTCCAGATAGGGCCTACGAGCAGTACTTC CASRVDRPDRAYEQYF